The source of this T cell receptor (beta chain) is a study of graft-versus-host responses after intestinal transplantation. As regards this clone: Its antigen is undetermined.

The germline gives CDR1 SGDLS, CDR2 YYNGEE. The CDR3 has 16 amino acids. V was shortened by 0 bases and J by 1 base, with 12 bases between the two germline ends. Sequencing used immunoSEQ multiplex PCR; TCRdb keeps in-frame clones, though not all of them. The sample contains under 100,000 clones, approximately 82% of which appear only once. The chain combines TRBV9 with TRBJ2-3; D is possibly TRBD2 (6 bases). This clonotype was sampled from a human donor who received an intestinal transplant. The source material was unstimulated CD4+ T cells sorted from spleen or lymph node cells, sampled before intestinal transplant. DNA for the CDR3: TGTGCCAGCAGCGTAGGGGCGGGGCTCGGCACAGATACGCAGTATTTT. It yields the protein CASSVGAGLGTDTQYF. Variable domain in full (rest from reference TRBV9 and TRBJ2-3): DSGVTQTPKHLITATGQRVTLRCSPRSGDLSVYWYQQSLDQGLQFLIQYYNGEERAKGNILERFSAQQFPDLHSELNLSSLELGDSALYFCASSVGAGLGTDTQYFGPGTRLTVL.